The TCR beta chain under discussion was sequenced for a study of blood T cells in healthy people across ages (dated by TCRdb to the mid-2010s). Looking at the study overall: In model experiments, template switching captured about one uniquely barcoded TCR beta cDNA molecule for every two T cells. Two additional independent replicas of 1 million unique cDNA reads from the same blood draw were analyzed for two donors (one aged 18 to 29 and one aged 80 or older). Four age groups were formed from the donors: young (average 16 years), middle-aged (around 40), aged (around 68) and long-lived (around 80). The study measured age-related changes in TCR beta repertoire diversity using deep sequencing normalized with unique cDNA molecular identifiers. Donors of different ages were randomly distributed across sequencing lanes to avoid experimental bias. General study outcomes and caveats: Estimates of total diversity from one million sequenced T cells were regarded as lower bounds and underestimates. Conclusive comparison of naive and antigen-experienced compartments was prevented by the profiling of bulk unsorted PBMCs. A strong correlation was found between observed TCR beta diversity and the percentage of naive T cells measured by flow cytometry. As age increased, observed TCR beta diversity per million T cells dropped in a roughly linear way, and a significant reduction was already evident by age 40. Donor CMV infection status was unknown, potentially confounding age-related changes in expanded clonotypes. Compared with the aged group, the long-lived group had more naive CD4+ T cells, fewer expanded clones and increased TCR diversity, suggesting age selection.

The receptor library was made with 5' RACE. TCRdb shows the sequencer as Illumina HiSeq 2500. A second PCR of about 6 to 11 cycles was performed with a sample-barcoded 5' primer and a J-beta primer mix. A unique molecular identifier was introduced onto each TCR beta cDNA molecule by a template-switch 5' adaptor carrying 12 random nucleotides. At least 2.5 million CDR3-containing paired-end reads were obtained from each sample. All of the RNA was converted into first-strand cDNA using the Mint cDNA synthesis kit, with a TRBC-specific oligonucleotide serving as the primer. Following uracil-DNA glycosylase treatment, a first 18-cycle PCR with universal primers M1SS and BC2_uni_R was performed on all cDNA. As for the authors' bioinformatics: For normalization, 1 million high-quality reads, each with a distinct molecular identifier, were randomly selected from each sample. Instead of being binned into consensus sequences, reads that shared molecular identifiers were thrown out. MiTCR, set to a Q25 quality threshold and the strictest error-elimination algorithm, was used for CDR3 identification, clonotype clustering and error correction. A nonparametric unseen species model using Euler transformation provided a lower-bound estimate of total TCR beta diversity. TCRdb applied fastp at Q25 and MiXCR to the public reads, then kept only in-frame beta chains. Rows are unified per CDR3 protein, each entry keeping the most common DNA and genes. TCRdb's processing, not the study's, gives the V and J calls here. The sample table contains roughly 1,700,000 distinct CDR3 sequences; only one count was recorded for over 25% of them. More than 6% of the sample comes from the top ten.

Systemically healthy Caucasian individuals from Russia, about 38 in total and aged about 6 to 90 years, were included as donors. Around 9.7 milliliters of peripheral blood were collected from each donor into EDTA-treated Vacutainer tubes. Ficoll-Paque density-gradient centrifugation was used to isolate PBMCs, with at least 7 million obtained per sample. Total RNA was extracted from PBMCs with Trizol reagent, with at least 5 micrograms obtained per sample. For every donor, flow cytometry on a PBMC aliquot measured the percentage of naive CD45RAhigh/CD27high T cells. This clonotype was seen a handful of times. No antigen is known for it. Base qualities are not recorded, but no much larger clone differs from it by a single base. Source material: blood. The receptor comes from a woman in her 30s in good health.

The nucleotide sequence is given as TGTGCCAGCAGCCCACGAGACAGGGTGGGAAACGAGCAGTACTTC. Protein translation: CASSPRDRVGNEQYF. The V and J genes are TRBV9 and TRBJ2-7, with 7 bases matching TRBD1. CDR1 and CDR2 were assigned from the germline V gene as SGDLS and YYNGEE. From the cysteine up to the phenylalanine, the CDR3 has a length of 15 residues. Only the CDR3 portion is preserved as DNA: 45 bases, with reading frame beginning at the first base. V is trimmed back by 4 bases and J by 5 bases, and the junction contains 12 bases that no gene match accounts for.